This T cell receptor (beta chain) was identified in a study of radiation and T cells in renal cell carcinoma. The protocol was immunoSEQ multiplex PCR, while the TCRdb copy is restricted to in-frame clones and leaves out a portion. The repertoire has 110,000 to 150,000 clones, roughly 88% of them found once; the top ten carry around 12%. On this clone itself: Its specificity is unknown.

Time point meaning: baseline pretreatment blood. Sample treatment: 15 Gy SBRT to primary tumor, nephrectomy 4 weeks later. Blood was sampled at baseline, 2 weeks and 4 weeks after SBRT. V gave up 7 bases and J gave up 4 bases, with 14 bases separating them. Looked up from germline, CDR1 is LNHDA and CDR2 is SQIVND (reference sequence). The CDR3 is 14 amino acids. Study-wide findings and caveats: Top tumor clonotypes rose in blood 2 weeks post-radiation, then contracted.

This sequence joins TRBV19 and TRBJ1-3; maybe TRBD1 (6 bases). Specimen: blood, collected from a patient whose treatment included radiotherapy and nephrectomy. This TCR derives from a woman aged 45-65 years with renal cell carcinoma. The CDR3 bases are TGTGCCAGTACCACAGGGTCTACAGGAAACACCATATATTTT. Residues: CASTTGSTGNTIYF.